This TCR beta chain was retrieved from a study of blood T cell repertoires in COVID-19. In the study overall: There were acute and convalescent COVID-19 samples, and they came from the United States, Italy and Spain. PBMCs, B-cell-depleted T cells, or T cells provided the cDNA or gDNA that made up the material.

Clones were sequenced by immunoSEQ multiplex PCR, and TCRdb holds only the in-frame ones, with some missing. In the table there are 140,000 or so clones, around 80% of which are singletons. V gave up 2 bases and J gave up 4 bases, with 9 bases separating them. CDR1 and CDR2 (germline): MNHEY, SMNVEV (reference sequence). The CDR3 has 13 residues. The sequenced sample consisted of peripheral blood. The TCR originated in a man aged 55 to 69 with active or convalescent COVID-19. The chain combines TRBV27 with TRBJ2-7, with D perhaps matching TRBD1 (5 bases). The CDR3 DNA sequence: TGTGCCAGCAGTTTAGGGGCGAGGTACGAGCAGTACTTC. Its translation is CASSLGARYEQYF.